The text below deals with one T cell receptor beta chain. This entry belongs to a study of control samples from healthy donors and cancer patients. Looked up from germline, CDR1 is SGHNT and CDR2 is YENEEA. J lost 6 bases, V lost 5 bases, and 6 bases had no gene match. This CDR3 comprises 14 residues. Repertoires were generated with immunoSEQ multiplex PCR, while TCRdb's copy carries only in-frame clones and drops some. The data show more than 45,000 clones, approximately 89% seen once. The sequencing sample was made of PBMCs. This clonotype was obtained from a man between 25 and 39 years old with colorectal cancer. This chain joins TRBV11-3 and TRBJ2-3; TRBD2 matches at 9 bases. DNA for the CDR3: TGTGCCAGCAGCCCTCTAGCGGGATCTGATACGCAGTATTTT. Translated: CASSPLAGSDTQYF.